Below, 11 T cell receptor beta chains from the same sample are listed, as sequenced in a study of OX40 agonist ivuxolimab in advanced cancers. The protocol used for the library was the immunoSEQ multiplex PCR assay. What TCRdb holds here is the immuneACCESS table cut down to in-frame rearrangements. Part of the clones is not present; checked against another copy, under half of the missing clones reflect an unresolved V gene, and the others are unexplained. This sample has 65,000 to 90,000 clones in its table, and 80% to 90% of those were observed once. Approximately 5% of the sample is held by the ten biggest clonotypes. The sequencing used CD4+ or CD8+ T cells sorted from blood, collected in a trial of the OX40 agonist ivuxolimab. These receptors were obtained from an adult with an advanced solid tumor such as melanoma, head and neck, liver or kidney cancer.

The chain has TRBV19 and TRBJ2-5, with a possible D match to TRBD1 (5 bases). The V gene lost 2 bases and the J gene lost 5 bases, with 12 bases spanning the gap. In germline, CDR1 is LNHDA, CDR2 SQIVND (reference sequence). This CDR3 region has 14 residues. Here the CDR3 DNA reads TGTGCCAGTAGTATATCCAGGAACAGGGAGACCCAGTACTTC. It encodes CASSISRNRETQYF.

V is TRBV6-6 and J is TRBJ1-5; TRBD1 matches at 7 bases. V trimming: 5 bases; J trimming: 7 bases; junction bases outside the gene matches: 11. This CDR3 region has 15 residues. The germline V gene encodes CDR1 MNHNY and CDR2 SVGAGI (reference sequence). CDR3 protein: CASSPRGGVGQPQHF. DNA for the CDR3: TGTGCCAGCAGTCCTCGAGGGGGCGTAGGCCAGCCCCAGCATTTT.

V usage is TRBV5-5 and J usage is TRBJ2-5, with D unclear. The CDR3 length is 11 residues. Germline V lookup: CDR1 SGHKS, CDR2 YYEKEE (reference sequence). Trimming took off 2 bases at V and 3 bases at J, with 2 bases between the two ends. The CDR3 DNA sequence: TGTGCCAGCAGCTTAAAAGAGACCCAGTACTTC. Its protein product is CASSLKETQYF.

This chain connects TRBV27 to TRBJ2-7, with a weak D call TRBD1 (7 bases). Germline V gene data show CDR1 as MNHEY and CDR2 as SMNVEV (reference sequence). The CDR3 is 15 residues long. V gave up 6 bases and J gave up 0 bases, with 15 bases separating them. CDR3 nucleotide sequence: TGTGCCAGCAGCCCGACAGGGAGGAGCTCCTACGAGCAGTACTTC. Translating it yields CASSPTGRSSYEQYF.

The gene calls are TRBV30 and TRBJ1-2, with D hard to call. Trimming pared 3 bases from V and 4 bases from J, leaving 18 bases between. CDR3 length equals 15 residues. Germline V CDR1 and CDR2: GTSNPN, SVGIG (reference sequence). CDR3 coding DNA: TGTGCCTGGAGAGGTTTGGGAAATTCGGGCTATGGCTACACCTTC. Its translation is CAWRGLGNSGYGYTF. The full variable domain, completed using reference TRBV30 and TRBJ1-2, is SQTIHQWPATLVQPVGSPLSLECTVEGTSNPNLYWYRQAAGRGLQLLFYSVGIGQISSEVPQNLSASRPQDRQFILSSKKLLLSDSGFYLCAWRGLGNSGYGYTFGSGTRLTVV.

The DNA for the CDR3 is TGTGCCAGCAGCTTAAGGCGACAGGGGATGGGGACCCAGTACTTC. Translation: CASSLRRQGMGTQYF. V is TRBV7-2 and J is TRBJ2-5; 8 bases are a match to TRBD1. CDR3 size: 15 residues. J was trimmed by 7 bases and V by 2 bases; bases with no gene match: 9. Germline CDR1 is SGHTA and CDR2 is FQGNSA.

V is TRBV6-1 and J is TRBJ2-7, with 11 positions matching TRBD1. Germline V gene data show CDR1 as MNHNS and CDR2 as SASEGT. After removal of 6 bases from V and 6 bases from J, the junction contained 4 bases not matched to a gene. CDR3 length: 13 amino acids. Written as DNA, the CDR3 is TGTGCCAGCAGCGGACAGGGGGCGTTCGAGCAGTACTTC. Translating it yields CASSGQGAFEQYF.

In DNA form, the CDR3 reads TGTGCCAGCAGCCGGGACGGCACAGATACGCAGTATTTT. It codes for CASSRDGTDTQYF. J is TRBJ2-3 and V is TRBV7-6; D could derive from TRBD1 or TRBD2 (5 bases each). CDR3 length equals 13 residues. Trimming pared 5 bases from V and 1 base from J, leaving 7 bases between. Germline V CDR1 and CDR2: SGHVS, FNYEAQ.

The V and J genes are TRBV19 and TRBJ1-2; D not resolved. The CDR3 consists of 11 residues. Germline CDR1 is LNHDA and CDR2 is SQIVND (reference sequence). The V end was cut by 3 bases, the J end by 4 bases, with 3 bases between. CDR3 sequence: CASSMTYGYTF. The DNA of the CDR3 is TGTGCCAGTAGTATGACCTATGGCTACACCTTC.

This chain uses TRBV7-2 with TRBJ1-1; D is perhaps TRBD1 (6 bases). Germline V gene lookup returns CDR1 SGHTA and CDR2 FQGNSA. This CDR3 region has 13 residues. Trimming shortened V by 5 bases and J by 5 bases, and 12 bases separated the two germline ends. CDR3 sequence: CASSARGRTEAFF. The CDR3, as DNA: TGTGCCAGCAGCGCCAGGGGAAGGACTGAAGCTTTCTTT.

This chain joins TRBV10-3 and TRBJ2-7; D is possibly TRBD1 (6 bases). Trimming removed 3 bases at V and 1 base at J, with 10 bases between. The CDR3 has 14 residues. Germline V gives CDR1 ENHRY, CDR2 SYGVKD. This CDR3 is CAISDPGTSYEQYF. The CDR3 region has the DNA TGTGCCATCAGTGACCCCGGGACATCCTACGAGCAGTACTTC.